The 15 T cell receptor beta chains in this list originate from one sample, sequenced in a study of sequential checkpoint blockade in melanoma. Generated by immunoSEQ multiplex PCR, the TCRdb table keeps only in-frame clones and is missing some. The sample holds roughly 13,000 clones, over 60% seen once. The sample's treatment: randomized to nivolumab then ipilimumab (arm A) or the reverse (arm B). The sequences come from CD8+ T cells sorted from blood (inferred from file names), collected from a patient given nivolumab and ipilimumab in sequence. Receptors originate from a human donor with melanoma.

This clone occurred once. The gene calls are TRBV4-1 and TRBJ1-6; D gene unclear. Looked up from germline, CDR1 is MGHRA and CDR2 is YSYEKL. The CDR3 sequence is 15 residues long. The V and J ends lost 0 bases and 9 bases respectively, with 12 bases between them. Here the CDR3 reads CASSQESTVISPLHF. In nucleotides, the CDR3 is TGCGCCAGCAGCCAAGAAAGTACAGTTATTTCACCCCTCCACTTT.

The CDR3 DNA reads as TGTGCCAGCAGCGTAGCCGGACAGGGGGGCGAAAAACTGTTTTTT. This sequence encodes CASSVAGQGGEKLFF. V gene TRBV9 combines with J gene TRBJ1-4; 10 bases match TRBD1. V shed 0 bases and J 8 bases; nucleotides not matched to a gene: 4. CDR1 and CDR2 from the germline V gene are SGDLS and YYNGEE. The CDR3 is 15 amino acids.

V usage is TRBV6-5 and J usage is TRBJ2-5; perhaps TRBD1 as D (5 bases). The CDR3 runs to 14 residues. Between the trimmed V and J ends, which lost 0 bases and 4 bases, there was a span of 9 bases. Germline V gene lookup returns CDR1 MNHEY and CDR2 SVGAGI. In DNA, the CDR3 is TGTGCCAGCAGTTACTCGGGCAGGGTAGAGACCCAGTACTTC. Its translation is CASSYSGRVETQYF.

The chain carries TRBV4-2 and TRBJ2-1; D might be TRBD1 (5 bases). The CDR3 has 15 amino acids. V gave up 0 bases and J gave up 3 bases, with 9 bases separating them. Germline CDR1 reads LGHNA; CDR2 reads YNFKEQ. The CDR3, as DNA: TGTGCCAGCAGCCAAGATGGGGCCAGCTACAATGAGCAGTTCTTC. Translated, it gives CASSQDGASYNEQFF.

This clone appeared a few times. The junction differs from germline at one of its ends, possibly a read error. This rearrangement joins TRBV5-3 to TRBJ1-2; D possibly corresponds to TRBD1 (5 bases). TRBV5-3 is an ORF; its function is uncertain. This CDR3 has 13 residues. The CDR3 nucleotides are TGTGCCAGCAGCTTAGGGGAAGGGCCTGGCTACACCTTC. This translates into CASSLGEGPGYTF.

The chain joins TRBV5-3 to TRBJ1-1, with a weak D call TRBD1 (5 bases). TRBV5-3 is annotated as an ORF whose role is uncertain. CDR3 length equals 16 residues. The germline V and J ends were trimmed by 1 base and 1 base, with 14 bases remaining between them. The CDR3, as DNA: TGTGCCAGAAGCTTGATTGGGGGGGAGAGGAACACTGAAGCTTTCTTT. This translates into CARSLIGGERNTEAFF.

This chain uses TRBV4-3 with TRBJ1-3; 8 bases fit TRBD1. The CDR3 runs to 15 residues. Trimming cost V 1 base and J 3 bases; bases outside gene matches: 2. Germline V CDR1 and CDR2: LGHNA, YSLEER. The CDR3 DNA sequence: TGCGCCAGCAGCCAAGGGACAGGGAATGGAAACACCATATATTTT. Residues: CASSQGTGNGNTIYF.

This clone was counted a single time. The V and J genes are TRBV30 and TRBJ2-1; 8 positions match TRBD2. CDR1 and CDR2 from the germline V gene are GTSNPN and SVGIG (reference sequence). The CDR3 is 15 residues long. V dropped 4 bases and J dropped 4; count of bases not matched to a gene: 9. This CDR3 is CAWTIGSGAYNEQFF. CDR3 DNA sequence: TGTGCCTGGACCATCGGTAGCGGGGCTTACAATGAGCAGTTCTTC.

This chain uses TRBV27 with TRBJ2-7; D is undetermined. Germline CDR1 MNHEY, CDR2 SMNVEV (reference sequence). CDR3 length: 11 residues. V was clipped by 3 bases and J by 6 bases, with 6 bases between them. This CDR3 is CASSLGLEQYF. The CDR3, as DNA: TGTGCCAGCAGTTTGGGCCTCGAGCAGTACTTC.

The CDR3 spells CASSEASNDRGSATGELFF. CDR3 sequence (DNA): TGTGCCAGCAGTGAAGCGTCAAACGACAGGGGTTCTGCCACCGGGGAGCTGTTTTTT. The V gene is TRBV6-1, the J gene TRBJ2-2; 8 bases match TRBD1. The CDR3 contains 19 residues. Germline CDR1 reads MNHNS; CDR2 reads SASEGT. With V trimmed by 0 bases and J by 4 bases, 13 bases remained unmatched.

This clone was observed a handful of times. This chain links TRBV18 with TRBJ2-1; the match to TRBD2 covers 8 bases. V dropped 4 bases and J dropped 4; count of bases not matched to a gene: 9. CDR3 length equals 16 residues. Germline V gives CDR1 KGHSH, CDR2 LQKENI. The CDR3 here is CASSRREGPPYNEQFF. CDR3 bases: TGTGCCAGCTCACGACGGGAGGGCCCCCCTTACAATGAGCAGTTCTTC. Full variable domain (rest looked up from reference TRBV18 and TRBJ2-1): NAGVMQNPRHLVRRRGQEARLRCSPMKGHSHVYWYRQLPEEGLKFMVYLQKENIIDESGMPKERFSAEFPKEGPSILRIQQVVRGDSAAYFCASSRREGPPYNEQFFGPGTRLTVL.

The V call is TRBV27, the J call TRBJ1-6; possibly TRBD1 for D (6 bases). Germline CDR1 is MNHEY and CDR2 is SMNVEV (reference sequence). The CDR3 has 17 residues. The ends were cut back, 3 bases at V and 4 bases at J, with 16 bases in the middle. The CDR3 is CASSLTGLQGYNSPLHF. The CDR3 DNA reads as TGTGCCAGCAGTTTGACTGGCTTACAGGGTTATAATTCACCCCTCCACTTT.

This chain links TRBV14 with TRBJ1-1; perhaps TRBD1 as D (5 bases). In germline, CDR1 is SGHDN, CDR2 FVKESK. The CDR3 runs to 17 residues. The V gene lost 2 bases and the J gene lost 7 bases, with 23 bases spanning the gap. The CDR3 DNA sequence: TGTGCCAGCAGCCAATTCAACGTTGGGGGAGGGCTGGATGAAGCTTTCTTT. It is translated as CASSQFNVGGGLDEAFF.

This clone was picked up one time. The V and J genes are TRBV27 and TRBJ2-7, with D possibly matching TRBD2 (6 bases). Germline CDR1 MNHEY, CDR2 SMNVEV (reference sequence). Trimming stripped 7 bases from V and 2 bases from J, with 15 bases between. The CDR3 has 14 residues. The CDR3 nucleotides read TGTGCCAGCACCCCGGGTGGCGGGGCCTACGAGCAGTACTTC. Translation: CASTPGGGAYEQYF.

This clone came up a few times. The chain couples TRBV5-4 to TRBJ2-7, with a weak D call TRBD2 (5 bases). The CDR3 loop spans 12 amino acids. V lost 2 bases and J lost 6, with 9 bases in between. Germline V gene lookup returns CDR1 SGHNT and CDR2 YYREEE (reference sequence). The CDR3 DNA sequence: TGTGCCAGCAGCTTCGTAGCGACCGAGCAGTACTTC. Residues: CASSFVATEQYF.